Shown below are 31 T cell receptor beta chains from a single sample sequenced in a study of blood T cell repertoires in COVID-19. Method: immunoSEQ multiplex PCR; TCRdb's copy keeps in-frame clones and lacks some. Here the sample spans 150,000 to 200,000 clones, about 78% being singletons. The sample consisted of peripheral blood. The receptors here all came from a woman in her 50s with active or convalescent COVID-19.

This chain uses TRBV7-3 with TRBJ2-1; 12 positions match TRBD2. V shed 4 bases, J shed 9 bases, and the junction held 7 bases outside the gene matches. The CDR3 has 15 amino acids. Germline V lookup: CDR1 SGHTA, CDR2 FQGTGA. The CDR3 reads CASSSLAGGGGEQFF. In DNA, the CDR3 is TGTGCCAGCAGCTCACTAGCGGGAGGTGGGGGTGAGCAGTTCTTC. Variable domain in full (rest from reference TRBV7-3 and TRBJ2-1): GAGVSQTPSNKVTEKGKYVELRCDPISGHTALYWYRQSLGQGPEFLIYFQGTGAADDSGLPNDRFFAVRPEGSVSTLKIQRTERGDSAVYLCASSSLAGGGGEQFFGPGTRLTVL.

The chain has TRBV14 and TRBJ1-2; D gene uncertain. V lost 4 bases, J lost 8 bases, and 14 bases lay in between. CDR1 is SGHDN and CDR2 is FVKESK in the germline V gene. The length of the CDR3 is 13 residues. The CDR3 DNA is TGTGCCAGCAGCCGTGACGGGTCTTCGGGCTACACCTTC. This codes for CASSRDGSSGYTF.

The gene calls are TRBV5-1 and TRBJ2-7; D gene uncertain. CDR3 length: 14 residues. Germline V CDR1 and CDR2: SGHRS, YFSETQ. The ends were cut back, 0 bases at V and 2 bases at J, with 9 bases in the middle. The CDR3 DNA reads TGCGCCAGCAGCTTGGCCAGGAACACCTACGAGCAGTACTTC. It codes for CASSLARNTYEQYF.

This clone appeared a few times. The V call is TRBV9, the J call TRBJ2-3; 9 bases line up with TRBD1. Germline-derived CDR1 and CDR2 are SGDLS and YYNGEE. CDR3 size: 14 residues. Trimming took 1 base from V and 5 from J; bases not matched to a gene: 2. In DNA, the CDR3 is TGTGCCAGCAGCGTAACAGGGGGCAAAGATACGCAGTATTTT. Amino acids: CASSVTGGKDTQYF.

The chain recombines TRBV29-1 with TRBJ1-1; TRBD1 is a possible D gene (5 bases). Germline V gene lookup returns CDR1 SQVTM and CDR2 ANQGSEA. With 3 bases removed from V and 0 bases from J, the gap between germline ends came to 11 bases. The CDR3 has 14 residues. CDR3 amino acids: CSVDLRGLNTEAFF. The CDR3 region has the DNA TGCAGCGTTGATTTGCGGGGGTTGAACACTGAAGCTTTCTTT.

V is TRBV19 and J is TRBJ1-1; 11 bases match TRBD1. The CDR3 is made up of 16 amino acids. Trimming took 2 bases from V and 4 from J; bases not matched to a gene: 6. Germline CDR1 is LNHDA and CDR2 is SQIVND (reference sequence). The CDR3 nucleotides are TGTGCCAGTAGTATACCCGGGACAGGGGGTGGCACTGAAGCTTTCTTT. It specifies CASSIPGTGGGTEAFF.

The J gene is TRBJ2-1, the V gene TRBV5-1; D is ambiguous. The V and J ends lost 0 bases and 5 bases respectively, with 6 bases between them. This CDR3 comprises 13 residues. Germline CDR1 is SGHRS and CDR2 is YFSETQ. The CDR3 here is CASSLGYNNEQFF. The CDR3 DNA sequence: TGCGCCAGCAGCTTGGGATACAACAATGAGCAGTTCTTC.

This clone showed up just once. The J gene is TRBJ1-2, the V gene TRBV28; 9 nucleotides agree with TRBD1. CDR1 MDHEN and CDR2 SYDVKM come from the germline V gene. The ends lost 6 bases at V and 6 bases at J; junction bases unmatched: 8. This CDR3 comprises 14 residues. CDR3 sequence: CASSTGGSGNGYTF. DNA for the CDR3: TGTGCCAGCAGCACAGGGGGCTCGGGGAATGGCTACACCTTC.

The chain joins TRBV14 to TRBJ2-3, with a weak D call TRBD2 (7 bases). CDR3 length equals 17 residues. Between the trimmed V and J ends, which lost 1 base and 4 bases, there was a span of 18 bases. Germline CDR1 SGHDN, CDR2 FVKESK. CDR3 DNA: TGTGCCAGCAGCCAAGGAGGAGGGGGGGCCGTCGCAGATACGCAGTATTTT. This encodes CASSQGGGGAVADTQYF.

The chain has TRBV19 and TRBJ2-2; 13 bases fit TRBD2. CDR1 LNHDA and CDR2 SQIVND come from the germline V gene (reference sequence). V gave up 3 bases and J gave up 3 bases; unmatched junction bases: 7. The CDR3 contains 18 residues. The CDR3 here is CASSMGGLAGVDTGELFF. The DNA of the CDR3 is TGTGCCAGTAGTATGGGAGGACTAGCGGGAGTTGACACCGGGGAGCTGTTTTTT. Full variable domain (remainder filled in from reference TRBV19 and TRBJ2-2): DGGITQSPKYLFRKEGQNVTLSCEQNLNHDAMYWYRQDPGQGLRLIYYSQIVNDFQKGDIAEGYSVSREKKESFPLTVTSAQKNPTAFYLCASSMGGLAGVDTGELFFGEGSRLTVL.

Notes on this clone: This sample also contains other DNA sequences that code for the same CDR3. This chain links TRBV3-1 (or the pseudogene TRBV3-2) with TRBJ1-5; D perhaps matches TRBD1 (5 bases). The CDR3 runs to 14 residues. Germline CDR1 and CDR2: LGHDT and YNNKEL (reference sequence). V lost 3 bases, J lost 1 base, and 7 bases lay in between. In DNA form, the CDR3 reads TGTGCCAGCAGCCAGGGGCGAAGCAATCAGCCCCAGCATTTT. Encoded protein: CASSQGRSNQPQHF.

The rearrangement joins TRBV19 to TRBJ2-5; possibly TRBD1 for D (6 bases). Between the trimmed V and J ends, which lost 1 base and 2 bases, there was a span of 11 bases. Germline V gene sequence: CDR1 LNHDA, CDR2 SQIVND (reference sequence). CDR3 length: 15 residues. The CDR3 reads CASSIVGTGQETQYF. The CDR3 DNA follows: TGTGCCAGTAGTATAGTAGGAACAGGGCAAGAGACCCAGTACTTC.

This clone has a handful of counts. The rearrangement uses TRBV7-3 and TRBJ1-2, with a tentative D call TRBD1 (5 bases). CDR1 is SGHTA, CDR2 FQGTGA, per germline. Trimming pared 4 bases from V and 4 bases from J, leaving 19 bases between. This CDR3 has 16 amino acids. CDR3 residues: CASSSKPQGGLYGYTF. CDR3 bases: TGTGCCAGCAGCTCGAAACCTCAGGGAGGGCTCTATGGCTACACCTTC.

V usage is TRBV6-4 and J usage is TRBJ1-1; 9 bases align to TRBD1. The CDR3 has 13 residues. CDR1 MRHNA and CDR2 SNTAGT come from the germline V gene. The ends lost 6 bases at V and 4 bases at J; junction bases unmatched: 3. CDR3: CASRDRGGTEAFF. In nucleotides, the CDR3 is TGTGCCAGCAGGGACAGGGGTGGCACTGAAGCTTTCTTT.

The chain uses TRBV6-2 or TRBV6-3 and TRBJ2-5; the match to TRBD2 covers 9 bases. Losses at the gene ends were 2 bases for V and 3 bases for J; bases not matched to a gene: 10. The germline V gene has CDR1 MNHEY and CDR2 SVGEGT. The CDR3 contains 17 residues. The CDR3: CASSYGGLAGFKETQYF. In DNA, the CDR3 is TGTGCCAGCAGTTACGGGGGGCTAGCGGGATTTAAAGAGACCCAGTACTTC.

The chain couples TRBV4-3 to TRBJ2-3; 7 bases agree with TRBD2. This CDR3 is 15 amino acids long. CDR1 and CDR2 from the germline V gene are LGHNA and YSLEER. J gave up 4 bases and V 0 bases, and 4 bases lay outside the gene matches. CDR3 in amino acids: CASSQDLRGADTQYF. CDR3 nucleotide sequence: TGCGCCAGCAGCCAAGACCTACGGGGGGCAGATACGCAGTATTTT.

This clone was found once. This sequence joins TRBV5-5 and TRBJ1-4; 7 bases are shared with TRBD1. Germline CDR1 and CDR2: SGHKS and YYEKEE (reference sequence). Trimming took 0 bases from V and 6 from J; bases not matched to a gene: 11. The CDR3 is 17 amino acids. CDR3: CASSLERPGQPDEKLFF. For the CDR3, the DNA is TGTGCCAGCAGCTTGGAAAGGCCGGGACAGCCCGATGAAAAACTGTTTTTT.

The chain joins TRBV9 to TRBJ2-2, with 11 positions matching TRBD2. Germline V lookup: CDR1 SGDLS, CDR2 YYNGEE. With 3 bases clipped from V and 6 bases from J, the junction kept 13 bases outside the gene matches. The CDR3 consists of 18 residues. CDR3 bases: TGTGCCAGCAGCGGAGGGGTTAGCGGGAGGGCCTTACCCGGGGAGCTGTTTTTT. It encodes CASSGGVSGRALPGELFF.

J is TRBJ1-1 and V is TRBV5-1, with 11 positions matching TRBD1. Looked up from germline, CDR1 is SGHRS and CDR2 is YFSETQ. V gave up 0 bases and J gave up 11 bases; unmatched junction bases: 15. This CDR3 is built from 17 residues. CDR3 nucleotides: TGCGCCAGCAGCTTGGGGCGTCAAGAAGGGACAGGGGGTAGGGCTTTCTTT. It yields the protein CASSLGRQEGTGGRAFF.

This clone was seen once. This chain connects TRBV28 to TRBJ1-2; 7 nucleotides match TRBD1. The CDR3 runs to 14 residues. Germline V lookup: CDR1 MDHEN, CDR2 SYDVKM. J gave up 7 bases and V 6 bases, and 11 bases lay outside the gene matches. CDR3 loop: CASSQSRGVGGYTF. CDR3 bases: TGTGCCAGCAGCCAGTCCAGGGGGGTGGGTGGCTACACCTTC.

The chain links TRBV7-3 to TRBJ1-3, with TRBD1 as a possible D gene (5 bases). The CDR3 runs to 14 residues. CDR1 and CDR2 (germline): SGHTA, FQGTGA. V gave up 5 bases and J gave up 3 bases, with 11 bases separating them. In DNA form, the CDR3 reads TGTGCCAGCAGCCCCACGGGGGTTGGAAACACCATATATTTT. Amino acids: CASSPTGVGNTIYF.

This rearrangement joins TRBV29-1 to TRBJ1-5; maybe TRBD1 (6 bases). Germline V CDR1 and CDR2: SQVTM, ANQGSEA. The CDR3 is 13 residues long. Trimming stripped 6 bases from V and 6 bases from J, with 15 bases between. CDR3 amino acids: CSVQRQAGQPQHF. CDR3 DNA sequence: TGCAGCGTCCAGAGACAGGCGGGTCAGCCCCAGCATTTT. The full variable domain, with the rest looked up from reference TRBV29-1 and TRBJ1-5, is SAVISQKPSRDICQRGTSLTIQCQVDSQVTMMFWYRQQPGQSLTLIATANQGSEATYESGFVIDKFPISRPNLTFSTLTVSNMSPEDSSIYLCSVQRQAGQPQHFGDGTRLSIL.

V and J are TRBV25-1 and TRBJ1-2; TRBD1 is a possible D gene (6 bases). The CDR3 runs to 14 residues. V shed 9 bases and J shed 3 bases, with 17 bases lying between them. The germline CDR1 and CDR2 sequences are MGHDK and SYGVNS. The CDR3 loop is CARKNDRRYYGYTF. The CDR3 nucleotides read TGTGCCAGGAAAAATGACAGGCGATACTATGGCTACACCTTC.

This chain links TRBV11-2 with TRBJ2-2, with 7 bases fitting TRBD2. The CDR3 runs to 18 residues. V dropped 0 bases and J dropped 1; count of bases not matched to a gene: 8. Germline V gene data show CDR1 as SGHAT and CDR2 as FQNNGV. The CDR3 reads CASSLELARTWNTGELFF. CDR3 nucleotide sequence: TGTGCCAGCAGCTTAGAACTAGCGCGAACTTGGAACACCGGGGAGCTGTTTTTT.

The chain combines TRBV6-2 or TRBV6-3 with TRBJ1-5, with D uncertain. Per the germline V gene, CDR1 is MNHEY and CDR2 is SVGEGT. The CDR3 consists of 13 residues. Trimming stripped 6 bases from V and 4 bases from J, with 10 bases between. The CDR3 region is CASSSPQNQPQHF. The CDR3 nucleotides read TGTGCCAGCAGCTCCCCTCAGAATCAGCCCCAGCATTTT.

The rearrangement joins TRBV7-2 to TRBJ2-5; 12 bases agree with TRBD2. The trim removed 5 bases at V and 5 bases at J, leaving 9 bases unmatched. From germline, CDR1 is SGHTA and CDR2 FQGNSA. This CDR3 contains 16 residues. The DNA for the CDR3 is TGTGCCAGCAGCGGACCTAGCGGGAGGGCGGGGGAGACCCAGTACTTC. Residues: CASSGPSGRAGETQYF.

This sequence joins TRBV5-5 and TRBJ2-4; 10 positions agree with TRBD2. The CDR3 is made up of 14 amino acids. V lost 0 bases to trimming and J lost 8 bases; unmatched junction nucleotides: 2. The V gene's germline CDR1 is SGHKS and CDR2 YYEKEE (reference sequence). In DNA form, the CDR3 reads TGTGCCAGCAGCTTGGCCGGGACTAGCGACATTCAGTACTTC. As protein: CASSLAGTSDIQYF.

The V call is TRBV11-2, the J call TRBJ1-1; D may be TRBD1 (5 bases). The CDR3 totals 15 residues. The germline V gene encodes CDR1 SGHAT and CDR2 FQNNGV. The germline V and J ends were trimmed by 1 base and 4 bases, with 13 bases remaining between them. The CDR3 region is CASSLVRGRGTEAFF. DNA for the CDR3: TGTGCCAGCAGCTTAGTGCGGGGGAGGGGCACTGAAGCTTTCTTT.

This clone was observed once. The DNA for the CDR3 is TGCGCCAGCAGCCCCGGCAGGGCCGTTAATGAAAAACTGTTTTTT. This gives the protein CASSPGRAVNEKLFF. The genes are TRBV5-1 and TRBJ1-4, with D perhaps TRBD1 (5 bases). This CDR3 spans 15 amino acids. V was clipped by 4 bases and J by 4 bases, with 14 bases between them. Germline values: CDR1 SGHRS, CDR2 YFSETQ.

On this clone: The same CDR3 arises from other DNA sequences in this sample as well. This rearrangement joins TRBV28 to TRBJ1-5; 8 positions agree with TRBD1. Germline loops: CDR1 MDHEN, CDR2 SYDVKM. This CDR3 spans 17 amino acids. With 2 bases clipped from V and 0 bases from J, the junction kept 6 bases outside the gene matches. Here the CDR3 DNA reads TGTGCCAGCAGTTTAGGAGTGACAGGGGATAGCAATCAGCCCCAGCATTTT. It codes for CASSLGVTGDSNQPQHF.

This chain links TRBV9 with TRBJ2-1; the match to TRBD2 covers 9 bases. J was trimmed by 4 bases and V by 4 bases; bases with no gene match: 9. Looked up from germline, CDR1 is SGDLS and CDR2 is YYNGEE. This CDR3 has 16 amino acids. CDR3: CASSPPSGDRYNEQFF. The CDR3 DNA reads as TGTGCCAGCAGCCCCCCTAGCGGGGACCGTTACAATGAGCAGTTCTTC. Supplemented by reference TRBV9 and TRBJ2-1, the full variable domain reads DSGVTQTPKHLITATGQRVTLRCSPRSGDLSVYWYQQSLDQGLQFLIQYYNGEERAKGNILERFSAQQFPDLHSELNLSSLELGDSALYFCASSPPSGDRYNEQFFGPGTRLTVL.